Each of the 22 T cell receptor beta chains below was sequenced from the same sample in a study of blood T cell repertoires in COVID-19. TCRdb's copy holds only in-frame clones and misses some; the assay was immunoSEQ multiplex PCR. The sample shows around 300,000 clones, 75% to 95% of them seen only once. Sequenced sample: PBMCs or T cells enriched from blood (not recorded which). These receptors originate from a woman in her 30s who had recovered from COVID-19.

This clone has just one count. This chain links TRBV7-3 with TRBJ1-1; 7 bases agree with TRBD1. Germline V gene sequence: CDR1 SGHTA, CDR2 FQGTGA. This CDR3 contains 15 residues. Trimming at V came to 2 bases and at J to 1 base, leaving 4 bases not matched to a gene. The CDR3 sequence: CASSLEGQTNTEAFF. CDR3 DNA: TGTGCCAGCAGCTTAGAGGGACAGACGAACACTGAAGCTTTCTTT.

The chain joins TRBV19 to TRBJ1-5, with D hard to call. V lost 3 bases, J lost 4 bases, and 16 bases lay in between. The CDR3 sequence is 16 residues long. CDR1 and CDR2 from the germline V gene are LNHDA and SQIVND (reference sequence). CDR3 loop: CASSINPTFRNQPQHF. The CDR3 DNA reads as TGTGCCAGTAGTATTAACCCGACATTCCGGAATCAGCCCCAGCATTTT.

The V and J genes are TRBV5-1 and TRBJ2-5; 15 bases are shared with TRBD2. Germline V CDR1 and CDR2: SGHRS, YFSETQ. V gave up 0 bases and J gave up 2 bases; unmatched junction bases: 5. The CDR3 spans 18 residues. The CDR3 DNA reads TGCGCCAGCAGCTTGGGGGGACTAGCGGGAGGCCGACAAGAGACCCAGTACTTC. The encoded protein is CASSLGGLAGGRQETQYF.

Here the CDR3 DNA reads TGTGCCGCCCTACGGGGAGGCGATGGCTACACCTTC. It is translated as CAALRGGDGYTF. J is TRBJ1-2 and V is TRBV28, with D uncertain. CDR1 is MDHEN, CDR2 SYDVKM, per germline. The CDR3 has 12 amino acids. The V gene lost 11 bases and the J gene lost 6 bases, with 16 bases spanning the gap.

The chain links TRBV6-5 to TRBJ1-5, with TRBD1 as a possible D gene (6 bases). This CDR3 is 14 amino acids long. Germline V CDR1 and CDR2: MNHEY, SVGAGI. V gave up 5 bases and J gave up 2 bases, with 10 bases separating them. DNA of the CDR3: TGTGCCAGCAGTAGCAGGGGCGGCAATCAGCCCCAGCATTTT. Translated, it gives CASSSRGGNQPQHF.

The V call is TRBV19, the J call TRBJ1-5, with D uncertain. The ends were cut back, 1 base at V and 0 bases at J, with 16 bases in the middle. Germline V gene lookup returns CDR1 LNHDA and CDR2 SQIVND (reference sequence). The CDR3 consists of 18 residues. CDR3 residues: CASSIGTISINSNQPQHF. The CDR3 nucleotides read TGTGCCAGTAGTATAGGGACTATCTCGATTAATAGCAATCAGCCCCAGCATTTT.

V is TRBV5-1 and J is TRBJ2-6, with a tentative D call TRBD1 (5 bases). This CDR3 is built from 15 residues. CDR1 SGHRS and CDR2 YFSETQ come from the germline V gene. V shed 0 bases and J shed 2 bases, with 6 bases lying between them. CDR3 sequence reads: CASSLVGAGANVLTF. The CDR3 coding sequence is TGCGCCAGCAGCTTGGTAGGGGCTGGGGCCAACGTCCTGACTTTC.

This chain uses TRBV28 with TRBJ1-5, with D possibly matching TRBD1 (6 bases). The CDR3 is 13 amino acids. The germline V gene has CDR1 MDHEN and CDR2 SYDVKM. Trimming cost V 6 bases and J 4 bases, with 10 bases left between them. CDR3 in DNA: TGTGCCAGCAGCCACCAGGGGAATCAGCCCCAGCATTTT. This gives the protein CASSHQGNQPQHF.

The chain combines TRBV19 with TRBJ1-4; 9 positions match TRBD1. J lost 5 bases, V lost 10 bases, and 20 bases had no gene match. The germline gives CDR1 LNHDA, CDR2 SQIVND (reference sequence). The CDR3 is made up of 18 amino acids. The CDR3 loop reads CAIDIQGALMSRNEKLFF. CDR3 coding DNA: TGTGCCATCGATATACAGGGGGCTCTAATGAGTCGAAATGAAAAACTGTTTTTT. Combining the CDR3 with reference TRBV19 and TRBJ1-4 gives the whole variable domain DGGITQSPKYLFRKEGQNVTLSCEQNLNHDAMYWYRQDPGQGLRLIYYSQIVNDFQKGDIAEGYSVSREKKESFPLTVTSAQKNPTAFYLCAIDIQGALMSRNEKLFFGSGTQLSVL.

The rearrangement uses TRBV28 and TRBJ2-5; 7 bases match TRBD1. Unmatched junction bases numbered 1, after V lost 4 bases and J lost 2 bases. The CDR3 consists of 13 residues. Looked up from germline, CDR1 is MDHEN and CDR2 is SYDVKM. DNA for the CDR3: TGTGCCAGCAGTTGGGACAGTCAAGAGACCCAGTACTTC. This gives the protein CASSWDSQETQYF.

V is TRBV15 and J is TRBJ2-7, with 11 bases matching TRBD2. The CDR3 is 15 residues long. Losses at the gene ends were 4 bases for V and 3 bases for J; bases not matched to a gene: 5. Germline CDR1 reads LNHNV; CDR2 reads YYDKDF (reference sequence). Written as DNA, the CDR3 is TGTGCCACCAGCAACCCGACTAGCGGGAACTACGAGCAGTACTTC. Residues: CATSNPTSGNYEQYF.

The CDR3 protein is CSVVGQGSYNEQFF. The CDR3 DNA reads TGCAGCGTTGTAGGACAGGGTTCCTACAATGAGCAGTTCTTC. This rearrangement joins TRBV29-1 to TRBJ2-1, with 8 bases fitting TRBD1. The CDR3 extends over 14 amino acids. V was pared by 4 bases and J by 1 base, with 3 bases of the junction left unmatched. The germline gives CDR1 SQVTM, CDR2 ANQGSEA.

Only one count was recorded for this clone. The CDR3 loop is CASSVTEGHGYTF. The CDR3 DNA reads as TGTGCCAGCAGCGTAACGGAGGGGCATGGCTACACCTTC. V is TRBV9 and J is TRBJ1-2; D possibly corresponds to TRBD1 (5 bases). V shed 1 base and J shed 6 bases, with 10 bases lying between them. Germline CDR1 is SGDLS and CDR2 is YYNGEE. The CDR3 consists of 13 residues. The full variable domain, its missing parts supplied by reference TRBV9 and TRBJ1-2, is DSGVTQTPKHLITATGQRVTLRCSPRSGDLSVYWYQQSLDQGLQFLIQYYNGEERAKGNILERFSAQQFPDLHSELNLSSLELGDSALYFCASSVTEGHGYTFGSGTRLTVV.

CDR3 loop: CASSSGLAASTDTQYF. The DNA of the CDR3 is TGTGCCAGCAGCTCCGGACTAGCGGCCAGCACAGATACGCAGTATTTT. The chain couples TRBV7-9 to TRBJ2-3, with 10 positions matching TRBD2. The trim removed 4 bases at V and 0 bases at J, leaving 4 bases unmatched. Germline V lookup: CDR1 SEHNR, CDR2 FQNEAQ (reference sequence). The CDR3 is 16 residues long.

This clone has more than one count but fewer than ten. The V call is TRBV13, the J call TRBJ1-1; 7 bases are shared with TRBD1. There are 13 residues in the CDR3. The V and J ends lost 5 bases and 7 bases, in that order; junction bases with no gene match: 7. The germline V gene encodes CDR1 PRHDT and CDR2 FYEKMQ (reference sequence). Here the CDR3 DNA reads TGTGCCAGCAGCGCCAACAACAGGGGTGAAGCTTTCTTT. Translated: CASSANNRGEAFF. Combining the CDR3 with reference TRBV13 and TRBJ1-1 gives the whole variable domain AAGVIQSPRHLIKEKRETATLKCYPIPRHDTVYWYQQGPGQDPQFLISFYEKMQSDKGSIPDRFSAQQFSDYHSELNMSSLELGDSALYFCASSANNRGEAFFGQGTRLTVV.

The table lists this clone with a few counts. The chain employs TRBV4-3 and TRBJ2-7; 13 nucleotides agree with TRBD2. The length of the CDR3 is 17 residues. The germline V gene has CDR1 LGHNA and CDR2 YSLEER. J gave up 0 bases and V 4 bases, and 6 bases lay outside the gene matches. This CDR3 reads CASSRARTSGSSYEQYF. The CDR3 nucleotides read TGCGCCAGCAGCCGAGCGAGGACTAGCGGGAGCTCCTACGAGCAGTACTTC.

V usage is TRBV7-9 and J usage is TRBJ2-1, with 7 bases lining up with TRBD2. Germline V lookup: CDR1 SEHNR, CDR2 FQNEAQ (reference sequence). The CDR3 extends over 14 amino acids. V lost 5 bases to trimming and J lost 4 bases; unmatched junction nucleotides: 5. Here the CDR3 reads CASSGRTRYNEQFF. DNA for the CDR3: TGTGCCAGCAGCGGACGGACTAGGTACAATGAGCAGTTCTTC.

This chain joins TRBV18 and TRBJ1-5, with 12 bases that match TRBD1. Germline loops: CDR1 KGHSH, CDR2 LQKENI. The J segment lost 2 bases and the V segment lost 5 bases, leaving 13 bases of the junction unmatched. There are 19 residues in the CDR3. For the CDR3, the DNA is TGTGCCAGCTCAGAAAGGGACAGGGGGCGGATCGTGGGCAATCAGCCCCAGCATTTT. Its translation: CASSERDRGRIVGNQPQHF.

The chain is built from TRBV4-1 and TRBJ1-3; a possible D gene is TRBD1 (6 bases). CDR1 and CDR2 (germline): MGHRA, YSYEKL. The CDR3 length is 16 residues. V was cut by 3 bases and J by 2 bases, with 14 bases left in between. The CDR3 DNA sequence: TGCGCCAGCAGCCAGCAACAGGGATCCGCTGGAAACACCATATATTTT. Protein product: CASSQQQGSAGNTIYF.

This clone was seen more than once but under ten times. The V and J genes are TRBV6-5 and TRBJ2-1; D is unclear. Trimming cost V 6 bases and J 4 bases, with 7 bases left between them. The germline gives CDR1 MNHEY, CDR2 SVGAGI. This CDR3 contains 12 residues. The CDR3 protein is CASSLEYNEQFF. CDR3 nucleotide sequence: TGTGCCAGCAGCCTCGAGTACAATGAGCAGTTCTTC.

This chain links TRBV5-1 with TRBJ2-1, with D perhaps TRBD2 (5 bases). Germline V gene sequence: CDR1 SGHRS, CDR2 YFSETQ. Trimming left V 1 base short and J 7 bases short, with 12 bases between. The CDR3 extends over 14 amino acids. The CDR3 spells CASSLRVGSNEQFF. The CDR3 DNA reads TGCGCCAGCAGCTTGCGAGTAGGGAGTAATGAGCAGTTCTTC.

The genes are TRBV5-1 and TRBJ2-3, with 9 positions matching TRBD1. Germline CDR1 is SGHRS and CDR2 is YFSETQ. The CDR3 contains 15 residues. The V gene end was trimmed by 8 bases and the J gene end by 3 bases; junction bases not matched to a gene: 10. The CDR3 DNA follows: TGCGCCAGTTTACAGGGGGCGTTTAAGACAGATACGCAGTATTTT. Amino acid sequence: CASLQGAFKTDTQYF.